The rows below give T cell receptor beta chains drawn from one sample of a study of cytomegalovirus exposure and HLA in healthy donors. Generated by immunoSEQ multiplex PCR, the TCRdb table keeps only in-frame clones and is missing some. This table holds approximately 190,000 clones, over 65% found once. What was sequenced was PBMCs. All receptors come from a woman aged 45-65 years in good health and CMV-seropositive. CDR3s include the opening cysteine and the closing phenylalanine or tryptophan.

CDR3 length: 14; J gene: TRBJ2-3; V gene: TRBV5-1; CDR3 protein: CASSLGRGSDTQYF
CDR3 length: 15; J gene: TRBJ2-5; V gene: TRBV11-2; CDR3 protein: CASSLGSVGLETQYF
CDR3 length: 14; J gene: TRBJ1-2; V gene: TRBV29-1; CDR3 protein: CSVEEGRANYGYTF
CDR3 length: 14; J gene: TRBJ2-7; V gene: TRBV6-1; CDR3 protein: CASSDGGGAYEQYF
CDR3 length: 13; J gene: TRBJ1-1; V gene: TRBV5-1; CDR3 protein: CASSLAQLTEAFF
CDR3 length: 13; J gene: TRBJ2-4; V gene: TRBV28; CDR3 protein: CASSTRPRDIQYF
CDR3 length: 14; J gene: TRBJ2-2; V gene: TRBV1; CDR3 protein: CNIAFHGNTGELFF
CDR3 length: 14; J gene: TRBJ2-7; V gene: TRBV10-3; CDR3 protein: CAISEEDETYEQYF
CDR3 length: 15; J gene: TRBJ2-3; V gene: TRBV5-4; CDR3 protein: CASSLVGAGGDTQYF
CDR3 length: 14; J gene: TRBJ1-2; V gene: TRBV4-1; CDR3 protein: CASSPAQIYYGYTF
CDR3 length: 16; J gene: TRBJ1-5; V gene: TRBV9; CDR3 protein: CASSPREGGSNQPQHF
CDR3 length: 14; J gene: TRBJ2-5; V gene: TRBV6-6; CDR3 protein: CASSPPGGQETQYF
CDR3 length: 16; J gene: TRBJ1-2; V gene: TRBV7-3; CDR3 protein: CASSPAGTGSLEGYTF
CDR3 length: 14; J gene: TRBJ2-3; V gene: TRBV7-9; CDR3 protein: CASSLDAGEDTQYF
CDR3 length: 14; J gene: TRBJ2-2; V gene: TRBV6-6; CDR3 protein: CASSKTSNTGELFF
CDR3 length: 13; J gene: TRBJ2-2; V gene: TRBV27; CDR3 protein: CASQKTGPGELFF
CDR3 length: 15; J gene: TRBJ2-1; V gene: TRBV7-9; CDR3 protein: CASRDNREHYNEQFF
CDR3 length: 14; J gene: TRBJ1-1; V gene: TRBV19; CDR3 protein: CASSIGLGQGGAFF
CDR3 length: 15; J gene: TRBJ2-3; V gene: TRBV4-3; CDR3 protein: CASSQAGRSTDTQYF
CDR3 length: 16; J gene: TRBJ1-1; V gene: TRBV18; CDR3 protein: CASSRSGTGGNLEAFF
CDR3 length: 17; J gene: TRBJ2-1; V gene: TRBV18; CDR3 protein: CASSPPSGQGINNEQFF
CDR3 length: 14; J gene: TRBJ1-2; V gene: TRBV7-9; CDR3 protein: CASSLGQALYGYTF
CDR3 length: 14; J gene: TRBJ2-7; V gene: TRBV11-2; CDR3 protein: CASSLPGGRYEQYF
CDR3 length: 15; J gene: TRBJ1-1; V gene: TRBV7-3; CDR3 protein: CASSLGGGFNTEAFF
CDR3 length: 16; J gene: TRBJ1-6; V gene: TRBV19; CDR3 protein: CASSIKVTGGRSPLHF
CDR3 length: 14; J gene: TRBJ2-7; V gene: TRBV4-3; CDR3 protein: CASSQDRGRDEQYF
CDR3 length: 16; J gene: TRBJ2-3; V gene: TRBV27; CDR3 protein: CASSLLGAYSTDTQYF
CDR3 length: 16; J gene: TRBJ2-1; V gene: TRBV28; CDR3 protein: CASSSYSPSSYNEQFF
CDR3 length: 17; J gene: TRBJ2-2; V gene: TRBV5-4; CDR3 protein: CASSSGGSNANTGELFF
CDR3 length: 15; J gene: TRBJ2-5; V gene: TRBV5-1; CDR3 protein: CASSEGLAGGETQYF
CDR3 length: 16; J gene: TRBJ2-3; V gene: TRBV11-3; CDR3 protein: CASSPGIAGRTDTQYF